The T cell receptor beta chain described here comes from a study of blood T cell repertoires in COVID-19. Study as a whole: Samples of COVID-19 (acute and convalescent) were obtained from the United States, Italy and Spain. Sources were T cells, B-cell-depleted T cells, or PBMCs; the material itself was cDNA or gDNA.

How the authors handled the data: It was from reference gene primer amplification that nucleated cell counts were estimated. The method was immunoSEQ multiplex PCR; TCRdb's version includes in-frame clones alone and lacks a portion of them. D and trimming come from the DNA, and the V and J calls and clone size come from that table. This repertoire shows 220,000 or so clones, approximately 81% found once; its top ten account for around 5.5%. The V end was cut by 3 bases, the J end by 9 bases, with 6 bases between. This CDR3 region has 11 residues. The chain joins TRBV12-3 or TRBV12-4 to TRBJ2-4, with D uncertain. The specimen sequenced was peripheral blood. The TCR was taken from a woman aged 55-75 years who had recovered from COVID-19. The CDR3 nucleotides read TGTGCCAGCAGTTTCGGTGGCATTCAGTACTTC. The encoded protein is CASSFGGIQYF.